This T cell receptor (beta chain) was captured by sequencing in a study of blood T cell repertoires in COVID-19 (TCRdb year 2020). Regarding the research as a whole: Samples from collaborators originated in the United States, Italy and Spain and spanned both the acute and convalescent phases of COVID-19. The prospective study material was composed of cDNA or gDNA derived from T cells, B-cell-depleted T cells, or PBMCs. The dataset comprised deeply sampled blood TCRbeta repertoires from subjects exposed to, actively infected with, or recovered from COVID-19. The repertoires were released in a freely available public database meant as a resource for research on the immune response to SARS-CoV-2. Samples were obtained from the ongoing ImmuneRACE study (first 160 participants) and from 950 to 1,500 subjects provided by 6 global collaborators. The sample metadata nearly always contained a de-identified subject ID, COVID-19 status, age in years and sex. Where HLA class I and class II types were available, the types were taken from metadata supplied by the sample provider, not from assay-based typing.

Participants in the prospective study were enrolled through a virtual design, were aged roughly 18 to 90 years, and lived in some 24 United States geographic areas. To assign participants to cohorts, the prospective study relied on clinical history that participants themselves reported in a screening survey and a study questionnaire. Recovered participants in ImmuneRACE Cohort 3 were defined by two consecutive negative NP/OP PCR tests, clearance by a healthcare professional, or resolution of symptoms. In the prospective study, mobile phlebotomists collected whole blood, serum and a nasopharyngeal or oropharyngeal swab from each participant. Additional blood draws and questionnaires over an approximately 2-month period could optionally be provided by prospective study participants. Blood samples from the prospective study were shipped frozen or at room temperature prior to DNA extraction. The immunoSEQ Assay, a bias-controlled multiplex PCR, was used to amplify TCRbeta CDR3 regions from genomic DNA. The paper's processing steps were these. The number of nucleated cells in each sample was estimated from the amplification of reference gene primers within the assay. To quantify the absolute abundance of each unique TCRbeta CDR3 rearrangement, sequence reads were collapsed and filtered. For each sample, productive Simpson clonality was calculated by taking the square root of Simpson's diversity index across productive rearrangements. TCRdb took this table from immuneACCESS and kept in-frame rearrangements with V and J called. Such tables lack part of the clones; where checked against another copy, unresolved V genes explain under half of the gap, and the rest is unexplained. V and J calls and clone size come straight from that table; D and trimming were deduced from the DNA. The sample data list under 200,000 clones, and roughly 80% of these were observed just once. The ten biggest clones cover 11% of the sample.

Results and caveats for the whole study, not just this receptor: The amount of clinical and demographic metadata varied by source and participant and was provided uncurated.

This clone showed up just once. No cognate antigen has been identified for it. No base quality information exists; no much larger clone differs at one position. Reading from cysteine to phenylalanine, the CDR3 counts 14 amino acids. Only the CDR3 region is kept as DNA, spanning 42 bases read in frame from base 1. The germline V gene (reference sequence) gives CDR1 as SEHNR and CDR2 as FQNEAQ. The germline V end is reduced by 1 base and the J end by 6 bases; junction bases left unmatched: 5. The chain is encoded by TRBV7-9 joined to TRBJ1-1; TRBD1 agrees with 7 junctional bases. Sequencing input: PBMCs or T cells enriched from blood (not recorded which). This receptor was obtained from a man aged 45-60 years who had recovered from COVID-19. The CDR3 protein is CASSLGQGRSEAFF. The nucleotide sequence reads as follows: TGTGCCAGCAGCTTAGGACAGGGTCGGTCTGAAGCTTTCTTT.